A selection of T cell receptor beta chains follows, all from one sample in a study of cytomegalovirus exposure and HLA in healthy donors. Using immunoSEQ multiplex PCR, the repertoire was profiled, and TCRdb retains in-frame clones only, with some absent. The sample records over 120,000 clones, 65% to 85% being singletons. The sequencing input was PBMCs. The source of these receptors is a male donor in good health and CMV-seronegative. The CDR3 runs from the conserved cysteine through the conserved F or W. Fields, in order: clone size, J gene, D gene, V gene, CDR3 DNA, CDR3 protein. A D gene is named only where the DNA matches it firmly. Not every row has a clone size; where given, it reads once, few, many or a size class.

>-|TRBJ1-3|-|TRBV18
TGTGCCAGCTCACCATCAGGGGCTAGAAACACCATATATTTT
CASSPSGARNTIYF
>-|TRBJ1-3|-|TRBV5-4
TGTGCCAGCAGCTTGGGCCGGGGGACCTCTGGAAACACCATATATTTT
CASSLGRGTSGNTIYF
>-|TRBJ2-6|TRBD1|TRBV10-3
TGTGCCATCAGGCCGGGACAGGGTGCTGGGGCCAACGGCCTGACTTTC
CAIRPGQGAGANGLTF
>-|TRBJ1-2|TRBD1|TRBV29-1
TGCAGCGTTGATCTACAGGGGGTCAGCCACTCCCCCGGCTATGGCTACACCTTC
CSVDLQGVSHSPGYGYTF
>-|TRBJ2-5|TRBD2|TRBV10-2
TGCGCCAGCAGTGGGGGACTAGCGGGGGGAAATCAAGAGACCCAGTACTTC
CASSGGLAGGNQETQYF
>-|TRBJ2-7|TRBD1|TRBV6-5
TGTGCCAGCAGTCCCCCCCCGGACAGGGGGCACGAGCAGTACTTC
CASSPPPDRGHEQYF
>-|TRBJ2-1|TRBD2|TRBV30
TGTGCCTGGCAGCGGGGCCTGGGGAATGAGCAGTTCTTC
CAWQRGLGNEQFF
>once|TRBJ2-6|-|TRBV6-5
TGTGCCAGCAGTTACTCGAGGGGGTCTGGGGCCAACGTCCTGACTTTC
CASSYSRGSGANVLTF
>-|TRBJ2-7|-|TRBV20-1
TGCAGTGCTACCCAGTCCTACGAGCAGTACTTC
CSATQSYEQYF
>few|TRBJ1-1|TRBD1|TRBV5-1
TGCGCCACCTCAGGGGGGCCGATGAACACTGAAGCTTTCTTT
CATSGGPMNTEAFF
>-|TRBJ2-3|-|TRBV2
TGTGCCCAGATGGCGGAGAGGACAGATACGCAGTATTTT
CAQMAERTDTQYF
>-|TRBJ1-1|TRBD1|TRBV7-9
TGTGCCAGCAGCCCTCTCTTGGGACAGGCCTCTGAAGCTTTCTTT
CASSPLLGQASEAFF
>-|TRBJ2-7|TRBD2|TRBV7-2
TGTGCCAGCAGCTGGGCTGGGACTAGCGGGGGGGCAGACGAGCAGTACTTC
CASSWAGTSGGADEQYF
>-|TRBJ1-2|TRBD1|TRBV15
TGTGCCAGCGGACAGGGACGAGGCTACACCTTC
CASGQGRGYTF
>few|TRBJ2-7|TRBD2|TRBV7-9
TGTGCCAGCAGCTATAGCGGGGAGGGGACCTACGAGCAGTACTTC
CASSYSGEGTYEQYF
>-|TRBJ1-1|-|TRBV5-1
TGCGCCAGCAGCCTGAACGCGATTTCCACTGAAGCTTTCTTT
CASSLNAISTEAFF
>-|TRBJ2-2|TRBD2|TRBV27
TGTGCCAGCAGTTACCCGGGGGGGCCGGCCGGGGAGCTGTTTTTT
CASSYPGGPAGELFF
>-|TRBJ1-1|TRBD1|TRBV27
TGTGCCAGCAGTCAAGGGACAGGAAAAACTGAAGCTTTCTTT
CASSQGTGKTEAFF
>-|TRBJ2-3|-|TRBV6-5
TGTGCCAGCAGTTACTCGGCCAGCGGCACAGATACGCAGTATTTT
CASSYSASGTDTQYF
>few|TRBJ2-7|TRBD1|TRBV11-2
TGTGCCAGCAGCTTAGGACAGGGTCGGGAGCAGTACTTC
CASSLGQGREQYF
>-|TRBJ2-7|-|TRBV18
TGTGCCAGCTCACCACCTTCTTACGAGCAGTACTTC
CASSPPSYEQYF
>-|TRBJ2-2|TRBD2|TRBV14
TGTGCCAGCAGCCTTCGGAGCGGGATTTACGGGGAGCTGTTTTTT
CASSLRSGIYGELFF
>-|TRBJ2-4|-|TRBV6-5
TGTGCCAGCAGGCGGGACGACTCGAAAAACATTCAGTACTTC
CASRRDDSKNIQYF
>-|TRBJ2-3|-|TRBV2
TGTGCCAGCAGTTTAGCTGATACGCAGTATTTT
CASSLADTQYF
>-|TRBJ1-5|TRBD1|TRBV4-3
TGCGCCAGCAGCCAAAGTCCGGACAGGGATGGTCAGCCCCAGCATTTT
CASSQSPDRDGQPQHF
>-|TRBJ2-5|-|TRBV7-6
TGTGCCAGCAGCTTAGTGTTTGCAGGAGGGACCCAGTACTTC
CASSLVFAGGTQYF
>-|TRBJ1-1|TRBD1|TRBV14
TGTGCCAGCAGCCGCTTTGGGACAGGCGTGAACACTGAAGCTTTCTTT
CASSRFGTGVNTEAFF
>few|TRBJ1-2|-|TRBV6-5
TGTGCCAGCAGTGCTGAGTGGGGAGTCCACACCTTC
CASSAEWGVHTF
>-|TRBJ1-3|-|TRBV5-1
TGCGCCAGCAGCTTGGCAGGGTATGGAAACACCATATATTTT
CASSLAGYGNTIYF
>-|TRBJ2-3|-|TRBV18
TGTGCCAGCTCTTTTACCCCCGGGGGGCGGCCAGATACGCAGTATTTT
CASSFTPGGRPDTQYF
>-|TRBJ1-2|-|TRBV14
TGTGCCAGCAGCCCGGTCCGGAGTAACTATGGCTACACCTTC
CASSPVRSNYGYTF
>once|TRBJ2-7|-|TRBV6-4
TGTGCCAGCAGTGACTCGATGCCGTGGGGGCGTGAGCAGTACTTC
CASSDSMPWGREQYF
>few|TRBJ1-2|TRBD1|TRBV7-9
TGTGCCAGCAGCCTTAGGGTAGGGGAAGGACAGGGGAATGGCTACACCTTC
CASSLRVGEGQGNGYTF
>-|TRBJ2-3|-|TRBV25-1
TGTGCCAGCAGTCCCCTTTTCCGCACAGATACGCAGTATTTT
CASSPLFRTDTQYF
>-|TRBJ1-5|-|TRBV23-1
TGCGCCAGCAGTCAATCTCTGAGTGAGCTCCCATTGCATTTT
CASSQSLSELPLHF